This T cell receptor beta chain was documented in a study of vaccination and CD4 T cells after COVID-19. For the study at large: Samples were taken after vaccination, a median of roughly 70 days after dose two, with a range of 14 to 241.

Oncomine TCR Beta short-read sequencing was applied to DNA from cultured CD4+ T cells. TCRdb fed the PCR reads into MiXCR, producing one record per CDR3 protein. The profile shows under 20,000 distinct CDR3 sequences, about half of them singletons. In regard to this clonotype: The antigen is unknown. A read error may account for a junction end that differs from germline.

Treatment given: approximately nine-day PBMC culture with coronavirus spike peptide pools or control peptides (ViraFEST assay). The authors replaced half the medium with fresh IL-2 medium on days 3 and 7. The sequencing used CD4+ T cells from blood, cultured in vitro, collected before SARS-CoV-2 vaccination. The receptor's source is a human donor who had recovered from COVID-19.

The CDR3 DNA reads TGCAGCGTCGAAGGGCAGGGGGCTCGCGAGCAGTACTTC. This gives the protein CSVEGQGAREQYF. The chain joins TRBV29-1 to TRBJ2-7, with TRBD1 matching over 8 bases. The CDR3 length is 13 residues. Germline assignment: CDR1 SQVTM and CDR2 ANQGSEA.